The text below deals with one T cell receptor (beta chain). Sequencing used immunoSEQ multiplex PCR; TCRdb keeps in-frame clones, though not all of them. The sample lists tens of thousands of clones, around 93% occurring once. This CDR3 contains 15 residues. V was pared by 4 bases and J by 1 base, with 13 bases between. CDR1 is MGHRA and CDR2 is YSYEKL in the germline V gene. This sample was included in a study of T cell changes during pregnancy in multiple sclerosis. The chain couples TRBV4-1 to TRBJ1-2; unclear D gene. The source was CD8+ T cells from peripheral blood mononuclear cells, collected in the second trimester of pregnancy. The source is a female donor with multiple sclerosis, enrolled in a pregnancy study. In nucleotides, the CDR3 is TGCGCCAGCAGCCTAATTGGCGGGAGTAACTATGGCTACACCTTC. Residues: CASSLIGGSNYGYTF.